Below are 17 T cell receptor beta chains sequenced from a single sample in a study of Tregs in tolerant kidney transplant recipients. Sequencing used immunoSEQ multiplex PCR; TCRdb keeps in-frame clones, though not all of them. The table has about 78,000 clones, around 90% seen once. This specimen was Tregs from blood, taken before the transplant. These receptors were obtained from a human donor who received a combined kidney and bone marrow transplant.

The CDR3 sequence: CASSEAQRNQPQHF. CDR3 sequence (DNA): TGTGCCAGCAGTGAAGCGCAAAGGAATCAGCCCCAGCATTTT. The J gene is TRBJ1-5, the V gene TRBV6-1, with D unclear. The CDR3 extends over 14 amino acids. V was pared by 0 bases and J by 4 bases, with 7 bases between. Germline V CDR1 and CDR2: MNHNS, SASEGT.

The gene calls are TRBV28 and TRBJ2-7; 10 positions match TRBD2. V trimming: 2 bases; J trimming: 3 bases; junction bases outside the gene matches: 10. Germline lookup yields CDR1 MDHEN and CDR2 SYDVKM. The CDR3 consists of 17 residues. The CDR3 protein is CASSLTAAASGSYEQYF. In nucleotides, the CDR3 is TGTGCCAGCAGTTTAACGGCCGCGGCTAGCGGGAGCTACGAGCAGTACTTC.

The rearrangement uses TRBV19 and TRBJ1-2, with a tentative D call TRBD1 (5 bases). The CDR3 extends over 13 amino acids. CDR1 LNHDA and CDR2 SQIVND come from the germline V gene (reference sequence). The germline V and J ends were trimmed by 10 bases and 4 bases, with 16 bases remaining between them. The CDR3 protein is CATKDIWGYGYTF. The CDR3 region has the DNA TGTGCCACCAAGGACATATGGGGCTATGGCTACACCTTC.

This chain connects TRBV7-9 to TRBJ1-2; TRBD1 aligns across 10 bases. The CDR3 spans 16 residues. J lost 0 bases, V lost 5 bases, and 6 bases had no gene match. Germline CDR1 is SEHNR and CDR2 is FQNEAQ (reference sequence). The CDR3 DNA reads as TGTGCCAGCAGCCTAGGGACAGGGGTCCCTAACTATGGCTACACCTTC. It yields the protein CASSLGTGVPNYGYTF.

This chain joins TRBV13 and TRBJ2-6; perhaps TRBD1 as D (5 bases). Germline assignment: CDR1 PRHDT and CDR2 FYEKMQ (reference sequence). The ends were cut back, 4 bases at V and 0 bases at J, with 28 bases in the middle. This CDR3 is 22 amino acids long. The CDR3 region has the DNA TGTGCCAGCAGCTACTGGGGTCTAGACAGAACTACAGAAAGCTCTGGGGCCAACGTCCTGACTTTC. It is translated as CASSYWGLDRTTESSGANVLTF. The entire variable domain, with the rest obtained from reference TRBV13 and TRBJ2-6, is as follows: AAGVIQSPRHLIKEKRETATLKCYPIPRHDTVYWYQQGPGQDPQFLISFYEKMQSDKGSIPDRFSAQQFSDYHSELNMSSLELGDSALYFCASSYWGLDRTTESSGANVLTFGAGSRLTVL.

The chain couples TRBV5-1 to TRBJ2-1, with a tentative D call TRBD2 (6 bases). The germline V gene encodes CDR1 SGHRS and CDR2 YFSETQ. Trimming shortened V by 4 bases and J by 6 bases, and 20 bases separated the two germline ends. There are 16 residues in the CDR3. The CDR3 DNA sequence: TGCGCCAGCAGCCCGGATAGCGGTTCGGGTGGCAATGAGCAGTTCTTC. It translates to CASSPDSGSGGNEQFF.

The chain employs TRBV29-1 and TRBJ2-1; 7 positions match TRBD1. V shed 4 bases, J shed 1 base, and the junction held 1 base outside the gene matches. The CDR3 extends over 13 amino acids. CDR1 is SQVTM and CDR2 is ANQGSEA in the germline V gene. CDR3 sequence reads: CSVATGSYNEQFF. The CDR3 nucleotides are TGCAGCGTTGCGACAGGGTCCTACAATGAGCAGTTCTTC.

This chain connects TRBV6-6 to TRBJ1-1; 8 bases fit TRBD1. Germline values: CDR1 MNHNY, CDR2 SVGAGI (reference sequence). The CDR3 has 14 residues. The V and J ends lost 6 bases and 3 bases, in that order; junction bases with no gene match: 6. CDR3 sequence (DNA): TGTGCCAGCAGACCGACAGGGGCAGACACTGAAGCTTTCTTT. Translation: CASRPTGADTEAFF.

This clone has just one count. This chain uses TRBV2 with TRBJ2-1; D is undetermined. Germline V gene data show CDR1 as SNHLY and CDR2 as FYNNEI. This CDR3 spans 12 amino acids. V was shortened by 3 bases and J by 9 bases, with 9 bases between the two germline ends. Here the CDR3 reads CASSEFRFEQFF. For the CDR3, the DNA is TGTGCCAGCAGTGAGTTTCGGTTTGAGCAGTTCTTC.

The V and J genes are TRBV2 and TRBJ2-1; D is unclear. Trimming pared 7 bases from V and 0 bases from J, leaving 7 bases between. This CDR3 region has 13 residues. Germline-derived CDR1 and CDR2 are SNHLY and FYNNEI. This chain's CDR3 is CASIWGSYNEQFF. The CDR3 bases are TGTGCCAGCATTTGGGGCTCCTACAATGAGCAGTTCTTC.

J is TRBJ2-3 and V is TRBV7-3; D tentatively fits TRBD1 or TRBD2 (5 bases each). The CDR3 is 14 residues long. Per germline, CDR1 SGHTA and CDR2 FQGTGA. The V and J ends lost 3 bases and 2 bases respectively, with 9 bases between them. CDR3 in amino acids: CASSFQGPTDTQYF. The CDR3 DNA reads TGTGCCAGCAGCTTCCAGGGACCCACAGATACGCAGTATTTT.

J is TRBJ1-3 and V is TRBV27, with D possibly TRBD1 on 6 matching bases. CDR1 and CDR2 from the germline V gene are MNHEY and SMNVEV (reference sequence). The V end lost 6 bases, the J end lost 4 bases, and 31 bases lay between the germline ends. This CDR3 region has 20 residues. The DNA for the CDR3 is TGTGCCAGCAGCCCTTATGCCGGAGCGTCCAGGGGCGCGGGAGGAAACACCATATATTTT. This translates into CASSPYAGASRGAGGNTIYF.

The V call is TRBV18, the J call TRBJ1-2; 10 bases fit TRBD1. CDR1 and CDR2 from the germline V gene are KGHSH and LQKENI. The CDR3 spans 14 residues. With V trimmed by 3 bases and J by 2 bases, 0 bases remained unmatched. In DNA form, the CDR3 reads TGTGCCAGCTCACCGGGACAGGGGAACTATGGCTACACCTTC. It specifies CASSPGQGNYGYTF.

The chain joins TRBV30 to TRBJ1-3, with D perhaps TRBD1 (6 bases). The germline V and J ends were trimmed by 7 bases and 0 bases, with 13 bases remaining between them. The CDR3 has 14 residues. Germline V gives CDR1 GTSNPN, CDR2 SVGIG (reference sequence). The DNA for the CDR3 is TGTGCCTTATTCGACAGGAGCTCTGGAAACACCATATATTTT. It yields the protein CALFDRSSGNTIYF.

The rearrangement joins TRBV28 to TRBJ1-5, with D uncertain. Trimming took off 6 bases at V and 3 bases at J, with 15 bases between the two ends. This CDR3 has 15 amino acids. Per the germline V gene, CDR1 is MDHEN and CDR2 is SYDVKM. The CDR3 bases are TGTGCCAGCAGAGGTGGGGTGGCCTACAATCAGCCCCAGCATTTT. It yields the protein CASRGGVAYNQPQHF.

This clone was observed a few times. The chain carries TRBV6-1 and TRBJ2-7, with D possibly TRBD2 on 6 matching bases. This CDR3 spans 14 amino acids. V shed 10 bases and J shed 3 bases, with 19 bases lying between them. The germline gives CDR1 MNHNS, CDR2 SASEGT. The DNA for the CDR3 is TGTGCCACCACCCCGGCTAGCGCTGACTACGAGCAGTACTTC. As protein: CATTPASADYEQYF.

The CDR3 spells CAITAGTTVYEQYF. CDR3 DNA sequence: TGTGCCATCACCGCCGGGACTACAGTCTACGAGCAGTACTTC. The rearrangement joins TRBV10-3 to TRBJ2-5, with 7 bases identical to TRBD2. Judging by the DNA end, TRBJ2-7 fits better; the J call may be wrong. The CDR3 is 14 residues long. Germline V gene data show CDR1 as ENHRY and CDR2 as SYGVKD.